This entry lists 9 T cell receptor beta chains sequenced from one sample in a study of early T cells in non-severe SARS-CoV-2 infection. Using its own MiXCR run on the 5' RACE reads, TCRdb lists one record per CDR3 protein. Among 30,000 to 40,000 distinct CDR3 sequences listed, around 4.1% were seen once. The source material was whole blood. These receptors were collected from an adult who was a healthcare worker with PCR-confirmed SARS-CoV-2 infection or an uninfected control (not recorded which).

This clonotype was counted ten times or more. The chain joins TRBV20-1 to TRBJ2-7; no firm D call. Germline V lookup: CDR1 DFQATT, CDR2 SNEGSKA (reference sequence). V lost 4 bases and J lost 7, with 26 bases in between. The CDR3 has 16 amino acids. The CDR3 loop is CSATPLVPTRGLEQYF. DNA of the CDR3: TGCAGTGCTACACCCTTGGTACCGACGCGCGGATTAGAGCAGTACTTC.

In its sample, this clonotype ranks as medium-sized (0.01 to 0.1%). The J gene is TRBJ2-7, the V gene TRBV7-2, with 8 bases identical to TRBD2. Germline lookup yields CDR1 SGHTA and CDR2 FQGNSA. J was trimmed by 9 bases and V by 2 bases; bases with no gene match: 9. The CDR3 has 14 amino acids. The CDR3 loop is CASSLRLREDVQYF. The CDR3 region has the DNA TGTGCCAGCAGCTTAAGATTGCGGGAGGACGTGCAGTACTTC.

This clonotype has ten or more counts. The chain links TRBV11-2 to TRBJ2-7; the D gene is possibly TRBD1 (6 bases). The V gene's germline CDR1 is SGHAT and CDR2 FQNNGV. Trimming shortened V by 5 bases and J by 2 bases, and 13 bases separated the two germline ends. CDR3 size: 14 residues. This CDR3 reads CASSALRGTYEQYF. The DNA of the CDR3 is TGTGCCAGCAGCGCCCTAAGGGGGACCTACGAGCAGTACTTC.

This clonotype has a count of ten or more. V usage is TRBV6-5 and J usage is TRBJ1-1; maybe TRBD1 (6 bases). Germline V lookup: CDR1 MNHEY, CDR2 SVGAGI. This CDR3 is 13 amino acids long. The ends were cut back, 2 bases at V and 3 bases at J, with 7 bases in the middle. The CDR3 here is CASSYNRDTEAFF. CDR3 in DNA: TGTGCCAGCAGTTACAACAGGGACACTGAAGCTTTCTTT.

At least ten counts were recorded for this clonotype. The chain has TRBV12-3 or TRBV12-4 and TRBJ1-6; tentative D call: TRBD1 (6 bases). This CDR3 has 16 residues. Deletions cut 6 bases from V and 10 bases from J, with 22 bases between. The CDR3 coding sequence is TGTGCCAGCAGCTTGAACGGGGGCCGAATAAACTCACCCCTCCACTTT. Protein: CASSLNGGRINSPLHF.

This clonotype was observed at least ten times. The J gene is TRBJ1-2, the V gene TRBV5-1; D perhaps matches TRBD1 (6 bases). The CDR3 extends over 14 amino acids. Germline CDR1 SGHRS, CDR2 YFSETQ. The V and J ends lost 4 bases and 6 bases respectively, with 16 bases between them. The DNA of the CDR3 is TGCGCCAGCAGCAGAACCCAGGGGACCGATGGCTACACCTTC. This codes for CASSRTQGTDGYTF.

This rearrangement joins TRBV12-3 or TRBV12-4 to TRBJ2-1; unclear D gene. The CDR3 sequence is 12 residues long. V lost 3 bases to trimming and J lost 9 bases, with 9 bases between them. The CDR3 DNA follows: TGTGCCAGCAGTTTGGGCCCATTTGAGCAGTTCTTC. The encoded protein is CASSLGPFEQFF.

This clonotype has only a few counts. This chain links TRBV7-9 with TRBJ2-1, with 11 bases matching TRBD2. The CDR3 is made up of 18 amino acids. J was trimmed by 0 bases and V by 8 bases; bases with no gene match: 12. Germline CDR1 and CDR2: SEHNR and FQNEAQ (reference sequence). CDR3 in amino acids: CASCLGETSGASYNEQFF. Here the CDR3 DNA reads TGTGCCAGCTGTTTGGGGGAGACTAGCGGGGCCTCCTACAATGAGCAGTTCTTC. Using reference TRBV7-9 and TRBJ2-1 for the parts outside the CDR3, the full variable domain is DTGVSQNPRHKITKRGQNVTFRCDPISEHNRLYWYRQTLGQGPEFLTYFQNEAQLEKSRLLSDRFSAERPKGSFSTLEIQRTEQGDSAMYLCASCLGETSGASYNEQFFGPGTRLTVL.

Many counts were recorded for this clonotype. This chain connects TRBV7-2 to TRBJ2-5, with 9 bases matching TRBD1. The junction had 13 bases not matched to a gene; V was cut back by 5 bases and J by 9 bases. Germline assignment: CDR1 SGHTA and CDR2 FQGNSA. The CDR3 is 15 residues long. This CDR3 is CASSPGQGIRGPQYF. CDR3 in DNA: TGTGCCAGCAGCCCAGGACAGGGGATCAGAGGTCCCCAGTACTTC.